Included here is one T cell receptor beta chain sequence, with context. What it recognizes is unknown. This sample was taken from a study of cytomegalovirus exposure and HLA in healthy donors. CDR3 length: 14 residues. V shed 0 bases and J shed 1 base, with 7 bases lying between them. The germline CDR1 and CDR2 sequences are SGHVS and FQNEAQ. PCR used 60 Vbeta primers and 13 Jbeta primers. Some clones are missing from TCRdb's copy, which holds only in-frame ones; the method was immunoSEQ multiplex PCR. The sample includes 160,000 or so clones, 70% to 85% of them seen just once. Broader study findings: The study carried out a later analysis of TCR beta sequences. It associated some 18,000 of them with specific HLA alleles at a false discovery rate of 0.05. Most TCR beta V segments were productive about 87% or about 30% of the time in an earlier analysis. Several of the most significant clusters were apparently associated with common viral pathogens in a later analysis.

The gene calls are TRBV7-8 and TRBJ2-7, with D unresolved. The source material was PBMCs. The TCR comes from a woman aged 40-49 years in good health and CMV-seronegative. The CDR3: CASSLASVSYEQYF. DNA for the CDR3: TGTGCCAGCAGCTTAGCGTCGGTATCCTACGAGCAGTACTTC. The whole variable domain, remainder taken from reference TRBV7-8 and TRBJ2-7, is GAGVSQSPRYKVAKRGQDVALRCDPISGHVSLFWYQQALGQGPEFLTYFQNEAQLDKSGLPSDRFFAERPEGSVSTLKIQRTQQEDSAVYLCASSLASVSYEQYFGPGTRLTVT.